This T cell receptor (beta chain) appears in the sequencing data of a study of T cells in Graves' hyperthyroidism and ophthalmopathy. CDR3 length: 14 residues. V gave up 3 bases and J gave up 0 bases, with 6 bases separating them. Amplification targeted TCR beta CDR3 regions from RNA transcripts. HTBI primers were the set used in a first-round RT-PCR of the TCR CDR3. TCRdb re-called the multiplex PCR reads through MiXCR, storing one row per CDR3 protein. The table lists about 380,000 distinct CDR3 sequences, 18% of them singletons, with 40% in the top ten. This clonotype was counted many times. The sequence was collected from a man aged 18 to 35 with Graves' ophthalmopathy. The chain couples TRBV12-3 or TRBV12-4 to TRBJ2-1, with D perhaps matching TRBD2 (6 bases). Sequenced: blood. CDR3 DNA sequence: TGTGCCAGCAGTTTGGGACTCTCCTACAATGAGCAGTTCTTC. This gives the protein CASSLGLSYNEQFF.